This T cell receptor (beta chain) was sequenced in a study of technical replicates of blood from a few donors. This clone was found a few times. Other DNA sequences in this specimen translate into the identical CDR3. The V gene lost 6 bases and the J gene lost 4 bases, with 10 bases spanning the gap. Germline CDR1 is KGHSH and CDR2 is LQKENI. CDR3 length: 13 residues. Profiled with immunoSEQ multiplex PCR; TCRdb holds only in-frame clones, not every one. The profile shows roughly 60,000 clones, approximately 86% of them singletons. The chain couples TRBV18 to TRBJ1-5; tentative D call: TRBD1 (6 bases). The TCR was taken from a human donor in good health. Some clones in this sample may be carry-over from other donors' samples. The sequenced material came from PBMCs. The CDR3 reads CASSPDRNQPQHF. CDR3 DNA sequence: TGTGCCAGCTCGCCAGACAGGAATCAGCCCCAGCATTTT.